Included here is one T cell receptor (beta chain) sequence, with context. The antigen it recognizes is unknown. The record has no base qualities; no much larger clone is one base away. Another Seattle source contributed samples from volunteer blood donors who had recovered from COVID-19. The collaborating institutions used their own protocols to collect whole blood in K2EDTA tubes. For TCRbeta analysis, collaborator samples were shipped as frozen whole blood, as isolated PBMCs, or as DNA extracted from either sample type. This sample was taken from a study of blood T cell repertoires in COVID-19 (dated by TCRdb to 2019 to 2021). For the wider study: The collaborator samples originated in the United States, Italy and Spain and spanned the acute and convalescent phases of COVID-19. The prospective study material was composed of cDNA or gDNA derived from T cells, B-cell-depleted T cells, or PBMCs. The dataset comprised deeply sampled blood TCRbeta repertoires from subjects exposed to, actively infected with, or recovered from COVID-19. The repertoires were released in a freely available public database meant as a resource for research on the immune response to SARS-CoV-2. Samples came from the ongoing ImmuneRACE study (first 160 participants) plus 1,254 subjects from 6 global collaborators. A de-identified subject ID, COVID-19 status, age in years and sex were almost always included in the sample metadata. Where HLA class I and class II types were available, the types were taken from metadata supplied by the sample provider, not from assay-based typing.

Study-wide conclusions, independent of this receptor: Clinical and demographic metadata were provided uncurated, with the amount varying by source and participant.

The immunoSEQ Assay, a bias-controlled multiplex PCR, was used to amplify TCRbeta CDR3 regions from genomic DNA. Per the source publication's procedure: The number of nucleated cells in each sample was estimated from the amplification of reference gene primers within the assay. To quantify the absolute abundance of each unique TCRbeta CDR3 rearrangement, sequence reads were collapsed and filtered. For each sample, productive Simpson clonality was calculated by taking the square root of Simpson's diversity index across productive rearrangements. TCRdb mirrors the immuneACCESS table, restricted to in-frame sequences. Some clones are absent from its copies; in checked studies, under half trace to an unresolved V gene, and the reason for the others is unknown. From that table come the V and J calls and clone size; the DNA was used to work out D and trimming. This sample has over 200,000 clones in its table, and around 84% of those were observed once. The biggest ten clones account for 2% to 2.5% of the sample.

Ends trimmed: V by 3 bases, J by 2 bases; bases unmatched to a gene: 8. CDR1 and CDR2 were assigned from the germline V gene as KGHSH and LQKENI. The CDR3 goes from the cysteine to the phenylalanine over 16 residues. Of all the DNA, just the CDR3 is kept, 48 bases in frame from base 1. The sequencing input was peripheral blood. The chain joins TRBV18 to TRBJ1-2; TRBD1 matches 8 bases in the middle. This TCR derives from a man aged 35 to 55 who had recovered from COVID-19. The nucleotide sequence reads TGTGCCAGCTCACCGCCCGGACAGGGAGGGAACTATGGCTACACCTTC. The encoded protein is CASSPPGQGGNYGYTF.